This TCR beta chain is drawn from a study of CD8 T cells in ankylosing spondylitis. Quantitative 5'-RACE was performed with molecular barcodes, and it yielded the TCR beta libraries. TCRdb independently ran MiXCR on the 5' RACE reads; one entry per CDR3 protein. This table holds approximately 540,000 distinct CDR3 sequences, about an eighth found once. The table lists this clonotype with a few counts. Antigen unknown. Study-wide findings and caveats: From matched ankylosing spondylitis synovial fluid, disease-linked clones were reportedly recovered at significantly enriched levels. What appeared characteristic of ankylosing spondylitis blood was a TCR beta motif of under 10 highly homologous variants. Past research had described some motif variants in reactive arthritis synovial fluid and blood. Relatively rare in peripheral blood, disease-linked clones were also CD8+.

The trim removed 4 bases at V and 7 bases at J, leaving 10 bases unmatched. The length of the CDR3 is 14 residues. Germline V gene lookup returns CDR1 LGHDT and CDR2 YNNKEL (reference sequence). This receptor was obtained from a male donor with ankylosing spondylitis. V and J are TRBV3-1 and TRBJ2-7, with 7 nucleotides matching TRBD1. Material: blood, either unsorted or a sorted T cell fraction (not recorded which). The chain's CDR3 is CASSPRDSVLEQYF. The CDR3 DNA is TGTGCCAGCAGCCCCAGGGACAGTGTGCTTGAGCAGTACTTC.